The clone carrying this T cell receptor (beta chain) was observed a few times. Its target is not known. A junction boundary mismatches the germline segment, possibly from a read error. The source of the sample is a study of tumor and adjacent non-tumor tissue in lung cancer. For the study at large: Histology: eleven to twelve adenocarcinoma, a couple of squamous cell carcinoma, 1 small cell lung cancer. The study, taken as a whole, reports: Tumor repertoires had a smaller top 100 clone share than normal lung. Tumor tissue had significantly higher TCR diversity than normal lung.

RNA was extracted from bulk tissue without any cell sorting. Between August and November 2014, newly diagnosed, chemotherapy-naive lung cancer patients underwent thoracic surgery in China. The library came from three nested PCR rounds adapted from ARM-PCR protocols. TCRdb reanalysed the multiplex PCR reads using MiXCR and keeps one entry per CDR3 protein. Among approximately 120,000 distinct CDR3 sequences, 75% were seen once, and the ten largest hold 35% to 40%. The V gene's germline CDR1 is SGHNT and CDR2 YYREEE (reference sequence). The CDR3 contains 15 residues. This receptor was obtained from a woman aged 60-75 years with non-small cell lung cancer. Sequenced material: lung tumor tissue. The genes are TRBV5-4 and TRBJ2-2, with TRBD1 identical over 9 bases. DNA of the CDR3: TGTACCAGCAGCAGGGGACAGGGGAACACCGGGGAGCTGTTTTTT. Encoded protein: CTSSRGQGNTGELFF.